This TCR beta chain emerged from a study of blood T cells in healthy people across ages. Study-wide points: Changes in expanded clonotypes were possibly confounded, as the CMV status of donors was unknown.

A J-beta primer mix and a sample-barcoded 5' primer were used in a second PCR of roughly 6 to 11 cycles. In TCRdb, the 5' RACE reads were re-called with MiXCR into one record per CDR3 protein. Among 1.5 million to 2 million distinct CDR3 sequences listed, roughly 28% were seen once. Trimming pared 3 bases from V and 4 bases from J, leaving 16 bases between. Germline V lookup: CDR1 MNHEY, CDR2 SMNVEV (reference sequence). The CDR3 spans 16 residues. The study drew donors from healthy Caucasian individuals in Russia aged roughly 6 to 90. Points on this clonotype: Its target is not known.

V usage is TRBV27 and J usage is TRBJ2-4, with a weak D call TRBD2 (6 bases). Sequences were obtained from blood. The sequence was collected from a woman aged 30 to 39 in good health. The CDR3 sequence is CASSFLIRGSKNIQYF. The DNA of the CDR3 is TGTGCCAGCAGTTTCTTAATACGGGGGTCAAAAAACATTCAGTACTTC.